A selection of T cell receptor beta chains follows, all from one sample in a study of shared clonotypes between healthy human individuals. This table comes from immunoSEQ multiplex PCR, and its TCRdb copy is limited to in-frame clones, with some not included. This sample has around 1.9 million clones, with about 93% found just once. The sequencing input was naive CD8+ T cells from PBMCs. The receptors come from a man younger than 35 in good health. Some clones in this sample may be carry-over from other donors' samples. Both conserved end residues are part of each CDR3. The D gene is left open where the match is weak. Size is stated for part of the rows, as once, few or many counts, or as a class when the clone is expanded.

d_call: NA; v_call: TRBV5-6; clone_size: NA; j_call: TRBJ1-1; cdr3_aa: CASSLTSAGTEAFF; cdr3_nt: TGTGCCAGCAGCTTAACCTCTGCGGGGACCGAAGCTTTCTTT
d_call: NA; v_call: TRBV7-2; clone_size: NA; j_call: TRBJ2-1; cdr3_aa: CASTPGVYEQFF; cdr3_nt: TGTGCCAGCACCCCCGGCGTTTATGAGCAGTTCTTC
d_call: NA; v_call: TRBV27; clone_size: NA; j_call: TRBJ1-2; cdr3_aa: CASSSLGAGHGYTF; cdr3_nt: TGTGCCAGCAGTTCCCTGGGGGCGGGGCATGGCTACACCTTC
d_call: NA; v_call: TRBV9; clone_size: NA; j_call: TRBJ2-7; cdr3_aa: CASSSQETYEQYF; cdr3_nt: TGTGCCAGCAGCTCCCAGGAAACTTACGAGCAGTACTTC
d_call: NA; v_call: TRBV19; clone_size: NA; j_call: TRBJ1-1; cdr3_aa: CASSERDTEAFF; cdr3_nt: TGTGCCAGTAGCGAAAGGGACACTGAAGCTTTCTTT
d_call: NA; v_call: TRBV6-6; clone_size: NA; j_call: TRBJ2-7; cdr3_aa: CASRGRTDYEQYF; cdr3_nt: TGTGCCAGTAGGGGCAGGACTGACTACGAGCAGTACTTC
d_call: NA; v_call: TRBV27; clone_size: NA; j_call: TRBJ1-1; cdr3_aa: CASSLDGEVTEAFF; cdr3_nt: TGTGCCAGCAGTTTAGATGGGGAAGTGACTGAAGCTTTCTTT
d_call: NA; v_call: TRBV11-1; clone_size: NA; j_call: TRBJ2-2; cdr3_aa: CASSTSWREGTGELFF; cdr3_nt: NA
d_call: TRBD2; v_call: TRBV5-1; clone_size: NA; j_call: TRBJ2-7; cdr3_aa: CASSLTSGEQYF; cdr3_nt: TGCGCCAGCAGCTTGACTAGCGGCGAGCAGTACTTC
d_call: TRBD1; v_call: TRBV2; clone_size: NA; j_call: TRBJ1-4; cdr3_aa: CASNVMSGQDEKLFF; cdr3_nt: TGTGCCAGCAATGTAATGTCTGGACAGGATGAAAAACTGTTTTTT
d_call: NA; v_call: TRBV28; clone_size: NA; j_call: TRBJ2-1; cdr3_aa: CASSQRVVWDNEQFF; cdr3_nt: TGTGCCAGCAGTCAACGGGTTGTTTGGGACAATGAGCAGTTCTTC
d_call: NA; v_call: TRBV28; clone_size: NA; j_call: TRBJ1-5; cdr3_aa: CASTQIPTVLSNQPQHF; cdr3_nt: TGTGCCAGCACACAAATCCCGACAGTGCTTAGCAATCAGCCCCAGCATTTT
d_call: NA; v_call: TRBV27; clone_size: NA; j_call: TRBJ1-1; cdr3_aa: CASSLMGAFTEAFF; cdr3_nt: TGTGCCAGCAGTTTAATGGGGGCGTTTACTGAAGCTTTCTTT
d_call: NA; v_call: TRBV5-4; clone_size: NA; j_call: TRBJ1-4; cdr3_aa: CASSHSAGANEKLFF; cdr3_nt: TGTGCCAGCAGCCACTCCGCAGGGGCTAATGAAAAACTGTTTTTT
d_call: NA; v_call: TRBV27; clone_size: NA; j_call: TRBJ2-5; cdr3_aa: CASSHSGGFGETQYF; cdr3_nt: TGTGCCAGCAGTCACTCAGGAGGGTTTGGAGAGACCCAGTACTTC
d_call: NA; v_call: TRBV11-2; clone_size: NA; j_call: TRBJ1-2; cdr3_aa: CASSLSSGQFGYTF; cdr3_nt: TGTGCCAGCAGCTTAAGTTCGGGCCAATTTGGCTACACCTTC
d_call: NA; v_call: TRBV6-4; clone_size: once; j_call: TRBJ2-2; cdr3_aa: CASAIASNTGELFF; cdr3_nt: TGTGCCAGCGCTATCGCGTCGAACACCGGGGAGCTGTTTTTT
d_call: NA; v_call: TRBV21-1; clone_size: NA; j_call: TRBJ2-7; cdr3_aa: CASSKAPSGNTYEQYF; cdr3_nt: TGTGCCAGCAGCAAAGCGCCAAGCGGGAACACCTACGAGCAGTACTTC
d_call: TRBD2; v_call: TRBV27; clone_size: NA; j_call: TRBJ2-1; cdr3_aa: CASSHPGLAHSNEQFF; cdr3_nt: TGTGCCAGCAGTCACCCGGGACTAGCGCATTCCAATGAGCAGTTCTTC